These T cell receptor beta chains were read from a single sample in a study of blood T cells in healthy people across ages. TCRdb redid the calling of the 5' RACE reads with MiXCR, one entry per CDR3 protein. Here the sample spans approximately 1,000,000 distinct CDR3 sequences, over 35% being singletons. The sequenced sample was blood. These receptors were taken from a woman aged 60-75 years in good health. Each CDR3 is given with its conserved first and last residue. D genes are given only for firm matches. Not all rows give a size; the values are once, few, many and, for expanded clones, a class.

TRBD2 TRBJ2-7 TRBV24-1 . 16 CATSDPGGTRIYEQYF TGTGCCACCAGTGACCCCGGGGGGACTAGAATATACGAGCAGTACTTC
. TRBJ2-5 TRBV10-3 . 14 CAISELASQETQYF TGTGCCATCAGTGAGTTAGCGTCCCAAGAGACCCAGTACTTC
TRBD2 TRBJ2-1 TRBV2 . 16 CASSRRQAGRNNEQFF TGTGCCAGCAGTCGGCGCCAAGCGGGACGAAACAATGAGCAGTTCTTC
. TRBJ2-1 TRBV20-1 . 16 CSARPFADRPYSEQFF TGCAGTGCTAGACCCTTTGCGGATAGACCATACAGTGAGCAGTTCTTC
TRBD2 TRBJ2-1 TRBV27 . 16 CASSLDPSGSYSEQFF TGTGCCAGCAGTTTGGACCCTAGCGGGTCTTACAGTGAGCAGTTCTTC
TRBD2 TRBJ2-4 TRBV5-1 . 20 CASSRLAGEFSGLAKNIQYF TGCGCCAGCAGTCGTTTAGCGGGAGAATTTAGCGGGTTAGCCAAAAACATTCAGTACTTC
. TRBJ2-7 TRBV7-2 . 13 CASSSAEPYEQYF TGTGCCAGCAGCTCAGCGGAACCGTACGAGCAGTACTTC
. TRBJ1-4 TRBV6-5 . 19 CASSYSRDDGPLKMKKLFF TGTGCCAGCAGTTACTCTAGGGATGATGGGCCCTTAAAAATGAAAAAACTGTTTTTT
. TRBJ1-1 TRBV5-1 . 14 CASSLEVAGLEAFF TGCGCCAGCAGCTTGGAGGTGGCAGGGCTTGAAGCTTTCTTT
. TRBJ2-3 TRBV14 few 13 CASNRILTDTQYF TGTGCCAGCAACCGGATCCTCACAGATACGCAGTATTTT
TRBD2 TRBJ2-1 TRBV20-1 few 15 CSASLPSGRYNEQFF TGCAGTGCTAGTCTCCCTAGCGGAAGATACAATGAGCAGTTCTTC
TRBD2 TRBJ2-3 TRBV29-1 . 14 CSARTGGRSDTQYF TGCAGCGCCAGGACTGGCGGGAGGTCAGATACGCAGTATTTT
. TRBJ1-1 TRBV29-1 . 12 CSVCREYTEAFF TGCAGCGTCTGCAGGGAGTACACTGAAGCTTTCTTT
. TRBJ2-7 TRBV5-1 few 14 CASSLEPGIYEQYF TGCGCCAGCAGCTTGGAACCCGGGATCTACGAGCAGTACTTC
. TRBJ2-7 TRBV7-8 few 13 CASSLPGIYEQYF TGTGCCAGCAGCTTACCGGGAATCTACGAGCAGTACTTC
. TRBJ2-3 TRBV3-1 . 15 CASSQEASVSNTQYF TGTGCCAGCAGCCAAGAGGCTAGCGTGTCGAATACGCAGTATTTT
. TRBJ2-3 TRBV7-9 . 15 CASRTFQGKTDTQYF TGTGCCAGCAGAACGTTCCAGGGTAAAACAGATACGCAGTATTTT
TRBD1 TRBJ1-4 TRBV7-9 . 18 CASSLGQQDRGFGEKLFF TGTGCCAGCAGCTTGGGCCAGCAGGACAGGGGGTTCGGGGAAAAACTGTTTTTT
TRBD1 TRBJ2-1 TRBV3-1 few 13 CASGTGGTNEQFF TGTGCCAGCGGCACAGGGGGCACCAATGAGCAGTTCTTC
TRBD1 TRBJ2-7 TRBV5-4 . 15 CASSGRDRQYYEQYF TGTGCCAGCAGCGGCCGGGACAGACAATATTACGAGCAGTACTTC
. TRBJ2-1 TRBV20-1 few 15 CSAGPAGRLDNEQFF TGCAGTGCTGGACCCGCGGGACGCCTAGACAATGAGCAGTTCTTC
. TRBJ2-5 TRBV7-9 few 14 CASSLVGPGETQYF TGTGCCAGCAGCTTGGTAGGGCCGGGAGAGACCCAGTACTTC
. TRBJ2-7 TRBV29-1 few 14 CSVSRRAPAYEQYF TGCAGCGTTTCCCGTCGGGCACCAGCCTACGAGCAGTACTTC
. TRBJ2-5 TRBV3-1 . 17 CASSSSTPGPRGSGQYF TGTGCCAGCAGCTCGTCCACGCCGGGACCCAGGGGTTCCGGGCAGTACTTC
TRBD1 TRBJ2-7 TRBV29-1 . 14 CSVEPDRGRNEQYF TGCAGCGTTGAACCAGACAGGGGGCGGAACGAGCAGTACTTC
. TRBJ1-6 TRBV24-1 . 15 CATSDPPGYYSPLHF TGTGCCACCAGTGACCCTCCAGGGTATTATTCACCCCTCCACTTT
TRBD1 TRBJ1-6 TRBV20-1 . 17 CSARVGTGKPYNSPLHF TGCAGTGCTAGAGTTGGGACAGGGAAGCCCTATAATTCACCCCTCCACTTT
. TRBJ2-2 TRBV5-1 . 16 CASSSRTGKFTGELFF TGCGCCAGCAGCTCCCGGACTGGCAAATTCACCGGGGAGCTGTTTTTT
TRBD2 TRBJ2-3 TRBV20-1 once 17 CSARSGLAGGSTDTQYF TGCAGTGCTAGATCGGGACTAGCGGGAGGGAGTACAGATACGCAGTATTTT
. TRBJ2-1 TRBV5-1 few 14 CASGFGGRYNEQFF TGCGCCAGCGGGTTTGGTGGCAGGTACAATGAGCAGTTCTTC
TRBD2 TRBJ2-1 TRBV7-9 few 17 CASSLGLAGAGGNEQFF TGTGCCAGCAGCTTAGGACTAGCGGGAGCTGGGGGCAATGAGCAGTTCTTC
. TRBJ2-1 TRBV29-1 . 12 CSVGRAHNEQFF TGCAGCGTTGGACGAGCCCACAATGAGCAGTTCTTC
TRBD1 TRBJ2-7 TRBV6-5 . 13 CASRQTGQDEQYF TGTGCCAGCAGACAGACTGGACAGGACGAGCAGTACTTC
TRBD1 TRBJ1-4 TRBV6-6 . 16 CASSYDRVDPPEKLFF TGTGCCAGCAGTTACGACAGGGTCGATCCCCCTGAAAAACTGTTTTTT
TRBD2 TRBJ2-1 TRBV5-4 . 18 CASSLAGVAGGRDNEQFF TGTGCCAGCAGCTTGGCCGGGGTAGCGGGAGGGAGGGACAATGAGCAGTTCTTC
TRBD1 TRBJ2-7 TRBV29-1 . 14 CSVEAGTGVYEQYF TGCAGCGTTGAGGCCGGGACAGGGGTCTACGAGCAGTACTTC
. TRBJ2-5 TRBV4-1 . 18 CASSQVPLMAAVGETQYF TGCGCCAGCAGCCAAGTGCCCTTAATGGCGGCCGTGGGGGAGACCCAGTACTTC
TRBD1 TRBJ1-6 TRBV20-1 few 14 CSARGGQGGSPLHF TGCAGTGCTAGAGGTGGGCAGGGGGGTTCACCCCTCCACTTT
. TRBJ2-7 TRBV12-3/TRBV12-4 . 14 CASGLSGGIYEQYF TGTGCCAGCGGATTGTCCGGCGGAATCTACGAGCAGTACTTC
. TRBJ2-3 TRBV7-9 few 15 CASSPGLAGRDTQYF TGTGCCAGCAGCCCAGGACTGGCAGGTCGAGATACGCAGTATTTT
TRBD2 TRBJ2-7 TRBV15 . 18 CATSRDRVSGGVSYEQYF TGTGCCACCAGCAGAGATCGGGTTAGCGGGGGCGTCTCCTACGAGCAGTACTTC
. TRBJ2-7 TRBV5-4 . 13 CASQGGGIGEQYF TGTGCCTCACAGGGCGGGGGTATTGGTGAGCAGTACTTC
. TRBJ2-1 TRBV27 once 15 CASSLAGRTYNEQFF TGTGCCAGCAGTTTGGCAGGGCGCACCTACAATGAGCAGTTCTTC
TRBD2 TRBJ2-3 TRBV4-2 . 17 CASSQGLAGGGTDTQYF TGTGCCAGCAGCCAAGGACTAGCGGGAGGAGGGACAGATACGCAGTATTTT
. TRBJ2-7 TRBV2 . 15 CASLPDLASSYEQYF TGTGCCAGCCTCCCCGACCTAGCGAGCTCCTACGAGCAGTACTTC
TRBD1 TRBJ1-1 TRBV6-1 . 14 CASSGDRGLTEAFF TGTGCCAGCAGTGGGGACAGGGGGCTCACTGAAGCTTTCTTT
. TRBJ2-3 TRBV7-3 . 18 CASSLSGARRVGIDTQYF TGTGCCAGCAGCTTGAGTGGGGCCCGCAGGGTTGGGATAGATACGCAGTATTTT
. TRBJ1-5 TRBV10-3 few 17 CAISAGGTGFRNQPQHF TGTGCCATCAGTGCGGGAGGTACAGGGTTTCGCAATCAGCCCCAGCATTTT
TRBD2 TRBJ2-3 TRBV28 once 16 CASSPVWTSVTDTQYF TGTGCCAGCAGTCCCGTCTGGACTAGCGTGACAGATACGCAGTATTTT
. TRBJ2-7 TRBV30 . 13 CAWSSQTSHEQYF TGTGCCTGGTCGTCACAGACTAGTCACGAGCAGTACTTC
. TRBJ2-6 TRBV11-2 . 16 CASSAQSGSGANVLTF TGTGCCAGCAGCGCACAGTCCGGCTCTGGGGCCAACGTCCTGACTTTC
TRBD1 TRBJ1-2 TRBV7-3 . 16 CASSLTSSGGTDGYTF TGTGCCAGCAGCTTAACCTCCTCAGGGGGCACTGATGGCTACACCTTC
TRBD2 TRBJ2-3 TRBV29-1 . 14 CSAAGTSGSGTQYF TGCAGCGCCGCTGGGACTAGCGGATCAGGTACGCAGTATTTT
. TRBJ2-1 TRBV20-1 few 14 CSVTGLRSYNEQFF TGCAGCGTAACGGGACTGCGCTCCTACAATGAGCAGTTCTTC